This T cell receptor (beta chain) derives from a study of CD8+CD57+ T cells in acquired aplastic anemia. Study as a whole: When averaged, DNA from sorted CD4+ and CD8+ cells came to approximately 3.2 ug. The average read count for CD4+ cells in healthy donors was about 9.9 million.

This CDR3 region has 13 residues. Trimming left V 3 bases short and J 6 bases short, with 7 bases between. Germline V gene sequence: CDR1 KGHDR, CDR2 SFDVKD. Template material for TCR beta VDJ and CDR3 profiling consisted of genomic DNA. TCRdb re-analysed the reads in MiXCR, keeping a single row per CDR3 protein. The top ten clones hold approximately 2.9% of a sample with more than 150,000 distinct CDR3 sequences, less than 55% of them seen once. This clonotype was picked up one time. Antigen: not known. Overall study results and limits: Patients and controls shared twenty-nine CD8+ CDR3 sequences.

The receptor's source is a human donor in good health. The J gene is TRBJ2-2, the V gene TRBV24-1; D might be TRBD1 or TRBD2, each matching 5 bases. The sequenced material came from sorted CD4+, CD8+, or CD8+CD57+ T cells (not recorded which) from PBMCs. Here the CDR3 reads CATSDGTAGELFF. The CDR3 DNA sequence: TGTGCCACCAGTGATGGGACGGCCGGGGAGCTGTTTTTT.